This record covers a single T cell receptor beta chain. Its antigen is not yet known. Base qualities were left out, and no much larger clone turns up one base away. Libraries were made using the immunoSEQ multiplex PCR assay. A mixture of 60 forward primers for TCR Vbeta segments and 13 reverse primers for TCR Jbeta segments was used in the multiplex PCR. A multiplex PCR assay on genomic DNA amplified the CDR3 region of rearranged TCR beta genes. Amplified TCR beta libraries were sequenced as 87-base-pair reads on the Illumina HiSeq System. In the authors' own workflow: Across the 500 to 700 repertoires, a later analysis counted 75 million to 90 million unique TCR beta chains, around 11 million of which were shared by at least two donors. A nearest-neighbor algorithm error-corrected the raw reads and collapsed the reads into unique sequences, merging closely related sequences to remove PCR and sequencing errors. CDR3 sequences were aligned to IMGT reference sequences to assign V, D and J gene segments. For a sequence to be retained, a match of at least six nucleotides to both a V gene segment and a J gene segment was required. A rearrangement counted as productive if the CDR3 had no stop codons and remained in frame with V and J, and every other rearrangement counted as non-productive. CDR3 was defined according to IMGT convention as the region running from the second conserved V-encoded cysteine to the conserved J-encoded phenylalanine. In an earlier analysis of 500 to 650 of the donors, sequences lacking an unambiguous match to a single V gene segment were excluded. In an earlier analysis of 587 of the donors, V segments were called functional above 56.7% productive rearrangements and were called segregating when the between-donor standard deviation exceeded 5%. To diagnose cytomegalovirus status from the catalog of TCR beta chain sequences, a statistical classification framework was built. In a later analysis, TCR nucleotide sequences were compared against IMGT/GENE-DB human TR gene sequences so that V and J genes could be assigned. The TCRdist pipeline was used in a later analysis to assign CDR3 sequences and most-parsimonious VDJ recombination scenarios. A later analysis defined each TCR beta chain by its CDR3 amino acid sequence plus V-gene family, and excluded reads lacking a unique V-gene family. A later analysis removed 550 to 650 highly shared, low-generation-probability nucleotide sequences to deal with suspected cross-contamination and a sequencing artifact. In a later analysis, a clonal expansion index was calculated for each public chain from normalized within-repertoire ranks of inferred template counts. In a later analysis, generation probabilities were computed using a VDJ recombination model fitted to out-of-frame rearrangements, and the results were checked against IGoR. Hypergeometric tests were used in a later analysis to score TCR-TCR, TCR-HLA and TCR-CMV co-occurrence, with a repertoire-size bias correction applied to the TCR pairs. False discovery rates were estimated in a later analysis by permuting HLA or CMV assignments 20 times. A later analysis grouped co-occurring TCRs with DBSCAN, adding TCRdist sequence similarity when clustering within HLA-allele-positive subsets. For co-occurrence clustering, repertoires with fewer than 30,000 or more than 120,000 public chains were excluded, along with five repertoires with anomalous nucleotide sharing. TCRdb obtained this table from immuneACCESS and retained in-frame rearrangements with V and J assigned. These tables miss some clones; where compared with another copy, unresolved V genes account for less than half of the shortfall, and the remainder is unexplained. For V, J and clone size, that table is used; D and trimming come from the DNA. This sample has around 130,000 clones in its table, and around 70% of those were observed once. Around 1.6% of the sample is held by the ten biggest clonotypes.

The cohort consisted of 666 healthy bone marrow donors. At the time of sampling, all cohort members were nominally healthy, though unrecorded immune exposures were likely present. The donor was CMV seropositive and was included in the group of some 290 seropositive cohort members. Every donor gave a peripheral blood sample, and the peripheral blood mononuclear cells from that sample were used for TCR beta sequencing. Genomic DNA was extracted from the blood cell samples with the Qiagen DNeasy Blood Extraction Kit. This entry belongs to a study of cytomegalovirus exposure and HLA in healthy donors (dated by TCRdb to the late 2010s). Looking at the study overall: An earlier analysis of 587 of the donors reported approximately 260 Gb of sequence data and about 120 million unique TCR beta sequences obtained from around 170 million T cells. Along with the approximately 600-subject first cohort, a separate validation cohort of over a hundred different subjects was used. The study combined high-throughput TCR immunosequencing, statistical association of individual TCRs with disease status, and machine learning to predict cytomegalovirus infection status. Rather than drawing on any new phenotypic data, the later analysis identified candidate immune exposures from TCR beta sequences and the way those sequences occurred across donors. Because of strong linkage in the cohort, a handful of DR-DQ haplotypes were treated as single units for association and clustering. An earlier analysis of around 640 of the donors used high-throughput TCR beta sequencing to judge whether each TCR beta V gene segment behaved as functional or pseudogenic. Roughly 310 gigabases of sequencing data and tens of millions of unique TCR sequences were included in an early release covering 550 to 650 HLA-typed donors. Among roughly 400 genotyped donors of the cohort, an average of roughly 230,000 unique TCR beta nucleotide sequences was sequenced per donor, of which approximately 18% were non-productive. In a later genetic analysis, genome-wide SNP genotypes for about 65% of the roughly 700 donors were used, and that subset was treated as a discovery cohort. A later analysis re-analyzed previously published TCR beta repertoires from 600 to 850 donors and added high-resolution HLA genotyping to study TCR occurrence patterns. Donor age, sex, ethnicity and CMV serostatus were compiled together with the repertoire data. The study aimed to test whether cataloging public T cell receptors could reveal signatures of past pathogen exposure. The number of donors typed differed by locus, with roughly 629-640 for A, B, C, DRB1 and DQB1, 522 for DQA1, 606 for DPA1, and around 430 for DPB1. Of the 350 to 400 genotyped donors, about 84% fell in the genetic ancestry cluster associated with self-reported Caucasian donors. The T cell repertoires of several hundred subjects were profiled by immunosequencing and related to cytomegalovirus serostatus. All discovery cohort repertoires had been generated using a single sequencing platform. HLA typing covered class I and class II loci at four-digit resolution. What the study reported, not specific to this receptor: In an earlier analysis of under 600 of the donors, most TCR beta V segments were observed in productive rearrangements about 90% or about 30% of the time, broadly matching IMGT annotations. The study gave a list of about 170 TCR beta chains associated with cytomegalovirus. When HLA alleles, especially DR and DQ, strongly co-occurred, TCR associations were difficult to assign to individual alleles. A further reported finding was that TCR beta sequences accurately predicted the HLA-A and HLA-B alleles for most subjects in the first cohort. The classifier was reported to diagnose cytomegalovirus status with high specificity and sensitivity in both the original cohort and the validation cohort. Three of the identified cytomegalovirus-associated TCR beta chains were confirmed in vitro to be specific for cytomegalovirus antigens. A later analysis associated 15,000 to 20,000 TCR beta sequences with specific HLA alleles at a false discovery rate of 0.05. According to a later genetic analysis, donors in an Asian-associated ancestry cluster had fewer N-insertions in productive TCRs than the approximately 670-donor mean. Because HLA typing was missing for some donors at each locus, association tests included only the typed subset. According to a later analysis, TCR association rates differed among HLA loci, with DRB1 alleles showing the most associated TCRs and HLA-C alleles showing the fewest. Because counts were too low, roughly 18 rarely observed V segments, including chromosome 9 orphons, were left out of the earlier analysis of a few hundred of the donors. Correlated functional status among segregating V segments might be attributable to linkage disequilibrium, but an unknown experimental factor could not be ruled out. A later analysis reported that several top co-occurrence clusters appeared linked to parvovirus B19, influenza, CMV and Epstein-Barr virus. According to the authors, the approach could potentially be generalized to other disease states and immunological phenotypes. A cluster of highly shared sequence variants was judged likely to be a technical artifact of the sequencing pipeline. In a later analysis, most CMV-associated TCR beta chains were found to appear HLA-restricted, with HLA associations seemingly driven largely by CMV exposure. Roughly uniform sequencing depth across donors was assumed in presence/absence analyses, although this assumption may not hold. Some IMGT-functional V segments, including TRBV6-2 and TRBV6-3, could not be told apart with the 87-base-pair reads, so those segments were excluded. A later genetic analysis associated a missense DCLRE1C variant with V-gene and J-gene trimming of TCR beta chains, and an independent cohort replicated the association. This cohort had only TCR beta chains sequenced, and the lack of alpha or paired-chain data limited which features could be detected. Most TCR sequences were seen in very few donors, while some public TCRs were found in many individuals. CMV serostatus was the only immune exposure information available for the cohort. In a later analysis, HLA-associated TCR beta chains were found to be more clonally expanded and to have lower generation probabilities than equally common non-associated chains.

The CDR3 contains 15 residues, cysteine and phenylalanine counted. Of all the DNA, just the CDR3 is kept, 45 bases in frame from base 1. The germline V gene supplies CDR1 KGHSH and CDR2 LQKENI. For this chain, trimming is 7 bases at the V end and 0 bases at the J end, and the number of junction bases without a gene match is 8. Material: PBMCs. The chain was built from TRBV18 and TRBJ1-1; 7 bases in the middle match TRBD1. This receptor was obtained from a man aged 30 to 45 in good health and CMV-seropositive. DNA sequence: TGTGCCAGCTGTTTGACAGGGTCCCTGAACACTGAAGCTTTCTTT. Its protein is CASCLTGSLNTEAFF.